This TCR beta chain stems from a study of monozygotic twins with cystic fibrosis. At the level of the study: Library input was three micrograms of fragmented DNA, with 15 PCR cycles.

In its sample, this clone was seen a few times. What it binds is unknown. The same CDR3 arises from other DNA sequences in this sample as well. General observations from the study: Co-twins had the most similar V usage for 13 of 16 pairs, J for 8. Monozygotic CF twin pairs shared significantly more nucleotide-identical clonotypes than unrelated CF individuals did.

Only in-frame clones appear in the TCRdb table, and some are missing; sequencing was by immunoSEQ multiplex PCR. The table has 30,000 to 35,000 clones, about 92% seen once; the top ten hold about 0.89%. Material for sequencing was blood. This TCR was recovered from a girl aged 2-15 years with cystic fibrosis.

CDR3 DNA sequence: TGTGCCATCAGTGAGGGAGGCACTGAAGCTTTCTTT. Residues: CAISEGGTEAFF. The rearrangement links TRBV10-3 to TRBJ1-1; D uncertain. V shed 2 bases and J shed 4 bases, with 5 bases lying between them. This CDR3 comprises 12 residues. The germline gives CDR1 ENHRY, CDR2 SYGVKD.